This TCR beta chain was captured by sequencing in a study of blood T cell repertoires in COVID-19. Participants were aged about 18 to 100 years from around 25 US areas. Clinical history reported by participants formed the basis on which cohorts were assigned. This clone appeared a single time. Sequencing used immunoSEQ multiplex PCR; TCRdb keeps in-frame clones, though not all of them. Of about 430,000 clones listed, roughly 90% are singletons. CDR1 and CDR2 from the germline V gene are SGHRS and YFSETQ. The junction had 0 bases not matched to a gene; V was cut back by 1 base and J by 0 bases. CDR3 length: 16 amino acids.

The chain recombines TRBV5-1 with TRBJ2-2; TRBD2 aligns across 10 bases. The sequence was collected from a woman between 18 and 29 years old who had been exposed to COVID-19. The specimen sequenced was PBMCs or T cells enriched from blood (not recorded which). The CDR3: CASSLTSGANTGELFF. CDR3 bases: TGCGCCAGCAGCTTGACTAGCGGGGCGAACACCGGGGAGCTGTTTTTT.